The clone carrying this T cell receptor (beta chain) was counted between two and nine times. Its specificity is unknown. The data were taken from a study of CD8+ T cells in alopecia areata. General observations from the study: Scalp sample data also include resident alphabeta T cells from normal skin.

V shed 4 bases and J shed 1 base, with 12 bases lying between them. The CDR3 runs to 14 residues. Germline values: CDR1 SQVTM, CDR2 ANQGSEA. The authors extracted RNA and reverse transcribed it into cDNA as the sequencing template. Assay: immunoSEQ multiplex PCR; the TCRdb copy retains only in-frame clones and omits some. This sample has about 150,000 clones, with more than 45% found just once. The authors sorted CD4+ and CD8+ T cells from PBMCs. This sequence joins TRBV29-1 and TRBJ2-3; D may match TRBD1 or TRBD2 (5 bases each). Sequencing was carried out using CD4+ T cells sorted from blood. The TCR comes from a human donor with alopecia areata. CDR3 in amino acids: CSVGGRGGTDTQYF. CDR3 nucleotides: TGCAGCGTTGGGGGTAGGGGAGGCACAGATACGCAGTATTTT.